This T cell receptor beta chain was captured in a study of PD-1 blockade in classical Hodgkin lymphoma. Study results and caveats: Repertoires differed for reasons still undefined, possibly disease activity or prior therapy. Patients who responded completely had about the same baseline diversity as newly diagnosed patients.

On this clone itself: Its cognate antigen is unknown.

Time point described: cycle 4 day 1 (C4D1), after 5 to 7 weeks of nivolumab. Brentuximab vedotin exposure varied among the patients, all of whom had relapsed after autologous stem cell transplantation. Using magnetic negative selection, the CD4+ T cells were separated out of thawed PBMCs. Here immunoSEQ multiplex PCR was the method, and the copy in TCRdb shows in-frame clones only, minus some. The table shows 10,000 or so clones, with 74% occurring only once. Germline V CDR1 and CDR2: KGHSH, LQKENI. V lost 0 bases to trimming and J lost 4 bases; unmatched junction nucleotides: 8. This CDR3 is built from 18 residues.

The chain uses TRBV18 and TRBJ2-2; 10 nucleotides align to TRBD1. This clonotype was sampled from a human donor with classical Hodgkin lymphoma. Sample: CD4+ T cells from blood, taken before the fourth cycle of nivolumab. In DNA, the CDR3 is TGTGCCAGCTCACCACCCAACTTCAGACAGGGGGCCACCGGGGAGCTGTTTTTT. This translates into CASSPPNFRQGATGELFF.